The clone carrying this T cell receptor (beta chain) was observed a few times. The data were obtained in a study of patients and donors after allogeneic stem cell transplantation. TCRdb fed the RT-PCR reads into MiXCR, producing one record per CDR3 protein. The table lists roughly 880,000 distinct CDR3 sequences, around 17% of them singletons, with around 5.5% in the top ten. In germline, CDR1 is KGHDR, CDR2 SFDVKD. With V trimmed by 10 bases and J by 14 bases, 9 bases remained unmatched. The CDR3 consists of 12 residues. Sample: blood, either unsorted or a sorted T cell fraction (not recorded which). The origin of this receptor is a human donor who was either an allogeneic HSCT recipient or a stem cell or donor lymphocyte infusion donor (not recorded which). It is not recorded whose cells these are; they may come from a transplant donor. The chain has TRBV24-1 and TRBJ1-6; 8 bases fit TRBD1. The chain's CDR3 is CATSGQGGTLHF. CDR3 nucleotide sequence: TGTGCCACGAGCGGACAGGGCGGCACCCTCCACTTT.